The subject of this entry is one T cell receptor beta chain. Which antigen it targets is not known. No much larger clone is present one base from it, and per-base qualities are unavailable. Thawed PBMCs were FACS-sorted into unstimulated Tregs (CD4+CD25+CD127-), CD4+ non-Tregs (CD4+CD25-), CD4 cells and CD8 cells. Healthy control blood came either as purchased buffy coats or from healthy volunteers. Healthy control blood was separated into PBMCs by Ficoll density gradient and cryopreserved, and patient PBMCs were collected both before and after transplant. For TCRbeta CDR3 sequencing, genomic DNA from the sorted cells was extracted using the QIAGEN DNeasy Blood and Tissue Kit. High-throughput TCRbeta CDR3 sequencing, including PCR amplification with bias correction and internal controls, was performed commercially through immunoSEQ. Under the source paper's analysis protocol: Unique productive TCRbeta sequences were defined by CDR3 nucleotide sequence when primers matched and otherwise by CDR3 amino acid sequence together with Vbeta and Jbeta genes. To correct for sorting error, sequences found in more than one sorted population at a frequency ratio of 2:1 or less were discarded, and the remaining shared sequences were assigned to the population with the higher frequency. A sequence was defined as donor-reactive if the sequence was expanded at least 5-fold in CFSE-low cells compared with unstimulated cells and had a frequency of at least 0.01% in CFSE-low cells. Repertoire divergence was quantified by Jensen-Shannon divergence using the top 100 TCRbeta sequences ranked by frequency. For samples with multiple sequencing runs, sorting error was corrected separately for each run before the runs were pooled. TCRdb holds this immuneACCESS table with in-frame rearrangements only. Some clones are missing; in checked studies, unresolved V genes explain under half, and the rest has no known cause. The V and J calls and clone size were taken over from that table, and D and trimming were inferred from the DNA. Across this sample there are roughly 70,000 clones, with around 84% seen only once. Approximately 4% of the sample lies in the top ten.

This specimen belongs to a study of Tregs in tolerant kidney transplant recipients (dated by TCRdb to the late 2010s). Describing the broader study: TCRbeta sequencing was used in the study to identify donor-specific regulatory T cells before combined kidney and bone marrow transplantation, and the identified cells were then tracked after transplant. TCRbeta repertoire sequencing was used in 3 healthy controls to compare several methods for expanding Tregs specific for an allogeneic donor. Results and caveats for the whole study, not just this receptor: Biological reproducibility was not directly addressed, though technical replication error appeared minimal. Because the study included only a small number of patients, the results must be confirmed in larger populations and under other immunosuppression protocols. The most biologically relevant and donor-specific TCRbeta repertoire appeared to be identified by expanding Tregs with activated donor B cells.

The germline V gene yields SNHLY for CDR1 and FYNNEI for CDR2. From cysteine to phenylalanine, the CDR3 is 14 amino acids long. CDR3 DNA is the only sequence kept; it has 42 bases, read in frame from the first base. V and J are truncated by 7 bases and 7 bases respectively, leaving an intervening sequence of 17 bases. Sequenced material: CD4+ T cells from blood. The sequence was obtained from a human donor in good health. The V and J segments used are TRBV2 and TRBJ2-1, and TRBD2 may be the D gene, going by 7 matching bases. CDR3 protein: CASTKGGARNEQFF. The DNA reads TGTGCCAGCACCAAAGGGGGGGCTAGGAATGAGCAGTTCTTC.